This T cell receptor (beta chain) was sequenced during a study of control samples from healthy donors and cancer patients. Here immunoSEQ multiplex PCR was the method, and the copy in TCRdb shows in-frame clones only, minus some. Of 170,000 or so clones listed, about nine tenths are singletons. Deletions cut 0 bases from V and 4 bases from J, with 9 bases between. The CDR3 spans 15 residues. The germline CDR1 and CDR2 sequences are KGHSH and LQKENI. This clone is a singleton in its sample. The sequence derives from a woman aged 40-49 years in good health. The specimen sequenced was blood. The chain uses TRBV18 and TRBJ1-4; perhaps TRBD1 as D (6 bases). CDR3 amino acids: CASSPPEGGNEKLFF. CDR3 nucleotides: TGTGCCAGCTCACCACCGGAGGGGGGTAATGAAAAACTGTTTTTT.